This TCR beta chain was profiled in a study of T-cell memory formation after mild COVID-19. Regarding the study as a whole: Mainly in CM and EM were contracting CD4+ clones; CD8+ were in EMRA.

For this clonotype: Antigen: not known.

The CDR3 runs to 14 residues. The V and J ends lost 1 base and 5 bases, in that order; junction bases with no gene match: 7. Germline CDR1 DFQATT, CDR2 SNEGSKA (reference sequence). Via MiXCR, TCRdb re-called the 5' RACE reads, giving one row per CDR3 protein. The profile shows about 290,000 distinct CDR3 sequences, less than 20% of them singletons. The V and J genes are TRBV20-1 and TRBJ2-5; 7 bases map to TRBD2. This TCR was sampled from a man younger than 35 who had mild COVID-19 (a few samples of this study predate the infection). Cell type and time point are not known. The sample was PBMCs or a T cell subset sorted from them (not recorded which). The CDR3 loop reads CSARGPTSRETQYF. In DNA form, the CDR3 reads TGCAGTGCTAGAGGCCCGACTAGCCGCGAGACCCAGTACTTC.